Here is one T cell receptor (beta chain) with its context. Negative isolation was used for CD8+ and CD4+ T cells and FACS enrichment for TEMRA cells. CDR3 length equals 13 residues. Germline V CDR1 and CDR2: SGHKS, YYEKEE (reference sequence). V was clipped by 0 bases and J by 7 bases, with 8 bases between them. The sample belongs to a study of CD8 T cells in Susac syndrome. RNA was extracted with the RNeasy kit, and a quantity of 0.5 to 1 ug was reverse transcribed using random hexamers. MiXCR, applied by TCRdb to the immunoSEQ multiplex PCR reads, yields one record per CDR3 protein. The sample has about 90,000 distinct CDR3 sequences, just under 95% seen once.

The V gene is TRBV5-5, the J gene TRBJ2-4, with unresolved D. Sequencing was carried out using CD8+ T cells from PBMCs. The source of this sequence is a human donor in good health. CDR3 in amino acids: CASSLEVRNIQYF. CDR3 bases: TGTGCCAGCAGCTTGGAGGTTCGGAACATTCAGTACTTC.